Listed below are T cell receptor beta chains from one sample, sequenced in a study of radiotherapy plus CTLA-4 blockade in lung cancer. TCRdb's table, derived via immunoSEQ multiplex PCR, lists solely in-frame clones and lacks some. The data contain over 50,000 clones, approximately 79% of them seen just once; the ten biggest clones take up 2.5% to 4%. The sequencing here drew on peripheral blood, taken from a patient treated with radiotherapy plus ipilimumab. These receptors originate from a human donor with non-small cell lung cancer who had a partial response to radiotherapy plus ipilimumab. CDR3s include the opening cysteine and the closing phenylalanine or tryptophan.

TRBV29-1	TRBJ1-1	CSVGYRVSTEAFF
TRBV28	TRBJ2-7	CAAVGTDAYEQYF
TRBV18	TRBJ2-2	CASSPSPGRGNTGELFF
TRBV11-2	TRBJ2-7	CASNPLTGTYEQYF
TRBV5-8	TRBJ1-1	CASGDLDTEAFF
TRBV21-1	-	CASSNRPGQGDEQYF
TRBV11-2	TRBJ1-5	CASSLQGMGNQPQHF
TRBV9	TRBJ1-1	CASSVARGPGLNTEAFF
TRBV7-6	TRBJ1-1	CASLTQGATEAFF
TRBV4-3	TRBJ2-7	CASSHTQGADTEQYF
TRBV28	TRBJ1-2	CASTKPGTGGHGYTF
TRBV7-8	TRBJ2-2	CASSSPGGVTGELFF
TRBV5-6	TRBJ2-1	CASSAPWGGAGSSYNEQFF
TRBV5-4	TRBJ1-1	CASSPTGVNTEAFF
TRBV5-1	TRBJ2-1	CASSLGLGVDYEQFF
TRBV11-2	TRBJ2-7	CASSSFYEQYF
TRBV5-1	TRBJ2-7	CASSLYPGSYEQYF
TRBV19	TRBJ2-3	CASRLQGTDTQYF
TRBV27	TRBJ2-7	CASSSTSGGAHEQYF
TRBV9	TRBJ2-3	CASSVGTGGASADTQYF
TRBV29-1	TRBJ2-5	CSVEGADPRSLETQYF
TRBV5-1	TRBJ2-2	CASSLALGGTGELFF
TRBV29-1	TRBJ2-1	CSAPRVRGQGYNEQFF
TRBV5-1	TRBJ2-3	CASSLYVPTGGSDTQYF
TRBV5-8	TRBJ1-1	CASSRTGVNTEAFF
TRBV29-1	TRBJ2-6	CSVGSRDRQGGANVLTF